This T cell receptor beta chain was sequenced for a study of cytomegalovirus exposure and HLA in healthy donors. Losses at the gene ends were 1 base for V and 0 bases for J; bases not matched to a gene: 13. CDR1 and CDR2 (germline): SGHVS, FNYEAQ. This CDR3 has 21 residues. Findings and caveats of the study: Later on, an analysis found that several of the most significant clusters appeared to be linked to common viral pathogens, which included parvovirus B19. Presence/absence analyses rested on an assumption that sequencing depth was roughly uniform across donors. According to an earlier analysis, most TCR beta V segments yielded productive rearrangements about 87% or about 30% of the time.

13 Jbeta primers and 60 Vbeta primers were used for the PCR. TCRdb's table, derived via immunoSEQ multiplex PCR, lists solely in-frame clones and lacks some. The sample includes about 100,000 clones, roughly 60% of them seen just once. Details on this clone: What it binds is unknown.

Despite likely unrecorded immune exposures, the donors were nominally healthy at the time of sampling. This receptor was identified in a human donor in good health. The chain links TRBV7-6 to TRBJ2-3, with 13 bases lining up with TRBD2. Sequenced: PBMCs. CDR3 amino acids: CASSLVPGLAGDTLSTDTQYF. Here the CDR3 DNA reads TGTGCCAGCAGCTTAGTGCCAGGACTAGCGGGAGATACGTTGAGCACAGATACGCAGTATTTT.